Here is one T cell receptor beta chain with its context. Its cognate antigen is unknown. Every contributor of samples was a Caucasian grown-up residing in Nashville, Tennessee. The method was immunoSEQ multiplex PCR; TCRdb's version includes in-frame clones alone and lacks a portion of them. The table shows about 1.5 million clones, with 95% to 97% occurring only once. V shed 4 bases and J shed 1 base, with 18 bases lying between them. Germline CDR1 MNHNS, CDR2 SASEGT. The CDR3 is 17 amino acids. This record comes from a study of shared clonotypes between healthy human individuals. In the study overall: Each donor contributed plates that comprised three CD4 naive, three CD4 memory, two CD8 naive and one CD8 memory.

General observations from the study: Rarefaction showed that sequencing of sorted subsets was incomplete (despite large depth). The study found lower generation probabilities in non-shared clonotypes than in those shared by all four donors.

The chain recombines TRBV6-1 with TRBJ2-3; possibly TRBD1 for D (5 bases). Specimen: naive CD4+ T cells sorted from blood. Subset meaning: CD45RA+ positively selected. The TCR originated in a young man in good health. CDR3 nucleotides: TGTGCCAGCAGTGGCCGGTTTCCAGGGTTGCGCACAGATACGCAGTATTTT. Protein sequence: CASSGRFPGLRTDTQYF.